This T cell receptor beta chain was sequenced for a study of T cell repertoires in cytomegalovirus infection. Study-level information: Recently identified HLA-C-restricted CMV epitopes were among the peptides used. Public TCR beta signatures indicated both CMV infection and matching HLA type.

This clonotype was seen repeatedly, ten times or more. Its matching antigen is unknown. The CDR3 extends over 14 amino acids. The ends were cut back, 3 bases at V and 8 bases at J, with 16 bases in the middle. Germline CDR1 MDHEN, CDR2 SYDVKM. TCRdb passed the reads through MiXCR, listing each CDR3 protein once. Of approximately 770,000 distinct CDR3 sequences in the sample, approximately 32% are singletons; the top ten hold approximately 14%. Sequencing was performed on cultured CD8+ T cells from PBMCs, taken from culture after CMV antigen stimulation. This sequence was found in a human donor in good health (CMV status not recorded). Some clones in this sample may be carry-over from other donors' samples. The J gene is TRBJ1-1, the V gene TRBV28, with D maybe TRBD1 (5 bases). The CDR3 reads CASSFVGDLGEAFF. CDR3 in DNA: TGTGCCAGCAGTTTTGTAGGGGACCTCGGGGAAGCTTTCTTT. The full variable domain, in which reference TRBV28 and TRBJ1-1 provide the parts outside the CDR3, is DVKVTQSSRYLVKRTGEKVFLECVQDMDHENMFWYRQDPGLGLRLIYFSYDVKMKEKGDIPEGYSVSREKKERFSLILESASTNQTSMYLCASSFVGDLGEAFFGQGTRLTVV.